One T cell receptor beta chain is described in this entry. Its antigen is unknown. No much larger clone is present one base from it, and per-base qualities are unavailable. High-throughput TCR beta sequencing profiled peripheral blood CD8+ and CD4+ T cells from healthy donors, Susac syndrome patients and multiple sclerosis patients. The Susac syndrome patients fulfilled recently defined diagnostic criteria for definite or probable disease. Bulk CD8+ and CD4+ T cells were purified magnetically by negative isolation, whereas CD8+ TEMRA cells were enriched by FACS. Blood was drawn into EDTA tubes, processed within 24 hours, and PBMCs were isolated by density gradient centrifugation. PBMCs intended for TCR sequencing were cryopreserved in liquid nitrogen and were subsequently thawed in a 37 degrees C water bath. A purity of at least 90% was achieved for sorted or isolated CD4+, CD8+ and CD8+ TEMRA cells.

This specimen comes from a study of CD8 T cells in Susac syndrome (dated 2019 in TCRdb). About the investigation overall: Among the sequenced Susac syndrome patients, more than five had clinically active disease and eight or nine were in clinical remission. At the time of blood withdrawal, Susac syndrome patients were either therapy-naive, taking corticosteroids (with some also receiving IVIg), or on IVIg alone. The study used repertoire sequencing to test whether antigen drove CD8+ T cell activation and differentiation in Susac syndrome. Study-wide findings and limitations: The TCR sequencing and HLA analysis was acknowledged to have included a relatively small number of individuals. The CD4+ T cell repertoire of patients with Susac syndrome showed no detectable clonal expansion.

V is cut by 3 bases and J by 8 bases, and the space between the germline ends is 16 bases. CDR1 GTSNPN and CDR2 SVGIG are derived from the germline V gene (reference sequence). There are 13 amino acids in the CDR3, from cysteine to phenylalanine inclusive. Only the CDR3 portion is preserved as DNA: 39 bases, with reading frame beginning at the first base. RNA was extracted using the RNeasy kit, and about 0.45 to 1 ug of the RNA was reverse transcribed with random hexamers. TCR beta CDR3 regions were amplified with the immunoSEQ multiplex PCR assay covering 54 Vbeta and 13 Jbeta segments. To correct PCR amplification bias, a synthetic template baseline was used for both primer optimization and computational correction. For the original study's pipeline: Reads were annotated to V, D and J genes per IMGT and analyzed with immunoSEQ Analyzer, keeping only productive sequences. Clonality was calculated as one minus the Shannon entropy normalized by log2 of the number of productive unique sequences. For each patient and control, public and private clones were evaluated among the 100 most prevalent clones. Clones were defined as Susac-specific when absent from the healthy and MS cohorts, from approximately 970 published viral clones and from other ImmuneACCESS disease sequences. Using fastp at Q25 and MiXCR, TCRdb reprocessed the public reads and kept productive beta chains. Rows merge per CDR3 protein into single entries with the most common DNA and genes. TCRdb, rather than the study authors, made the V and J calls. The table for this sample lists some 210,000 distinct CDR3 sequences; roughly 93% of them were counted only once. The ten largest clonotypes hold roughly 0.14% of the sample.

The source of this sequence is a human donor with Susac syndrome. The sequence joins TRBV30 to TRBJ1-2; perhaps TRBD1 is the D gene, with 5 bases matching. The sequencing input was CD4+ T cells from PBMCs. The CDR3: CAWSPGTFGGYTF. Read as DNA, the sequence is TGTGCCTGGAGCCCTGGGACGTTCGGGGGCTACACCTTC.